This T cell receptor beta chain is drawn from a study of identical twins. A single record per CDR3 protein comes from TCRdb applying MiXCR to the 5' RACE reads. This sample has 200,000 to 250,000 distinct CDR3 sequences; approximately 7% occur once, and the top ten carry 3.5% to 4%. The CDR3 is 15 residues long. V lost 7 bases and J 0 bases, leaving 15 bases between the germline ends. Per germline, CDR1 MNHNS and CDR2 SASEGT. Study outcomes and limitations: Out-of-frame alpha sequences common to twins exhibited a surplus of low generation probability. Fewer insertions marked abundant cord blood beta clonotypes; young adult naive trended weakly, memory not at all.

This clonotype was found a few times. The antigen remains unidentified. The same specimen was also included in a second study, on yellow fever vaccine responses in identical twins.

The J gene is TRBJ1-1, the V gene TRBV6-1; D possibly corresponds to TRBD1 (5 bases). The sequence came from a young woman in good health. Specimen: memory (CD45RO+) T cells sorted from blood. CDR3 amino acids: CASIVTEGMNTEAFF. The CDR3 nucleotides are TGTGCCAGCATCGTGACAGAGGGGATGAACACTGAAGCTTTCTTT.